The 21 T cell receptor beta chains in this list originate from one sample, sequenced in a study of T cell responses to AZD1222 COVID-19 vaccine. Produced via immunoSEQ multiplex PCR; TCRdb's table is partial and in-frame only. The table has 130,000 or so clones, around nine tenths seen once. This specimen was peripheral blood, taken 28 days after the second AZD1222 dose. The receptors originated from an adult who received the AZD1222 COVID-19 vaccine.

The chain is built from TRBV4-1 and TRBJ2-3; TRBD2 agrees at 12 bases. Trimming removed 3 bases from V and 0 bases from J; junction bases left unmatched: 7. This CDR3 is built from 18 residues. Germline V gene lookup returns CDR1 MGHRA and CDR2 YSYEKL. DNA for the CDR3: TGCGCCAGCAGCCATTTTCCCGGGACTAGCGGGAGCACAGATACGCAGTATTTT. It translates to CASSHFPGTSGSTDTQYF.

The chain links TRBV13 to TRBJ2-1; the D is unclear. Germline CDR1 is PRHDT and CDR2 is FYEKMQ (reference sequence). Trimming stripped 0 bases from V and 8 bases from J, with 8 bases between. CDR3 length equals 13 residues. The CDR3 region has the DNA TGTGCCAGCAGCTTAGGCGGACGGGATGAGCAGTTCTTC. It specifies CASSLGGRDEQFF.

The V gene is TRBV2, the J gene TRBJ1-2, with 9 bases that match TRBD1. The CDR3 is made up of 15 amino acids. In germline, CDR1 is SNHLY, CDR2 FYNNEI. V lost 9 bases to trimming and J lost 5 bases; unmatched junction nucleotides: 13. CDR3 in DNA: TGTGCCAGAGAGTACTGGGACAGGGATGTTTATGGCTACACCTTC. Its protein is CAREYWDRDVYGYTF.

The J gene is TRBJ1-4, the V gene TRBV7-9; unclear D gene. V was shortened by 3 bases and J by 0 bases, with 14 bases between the two germline ends. This CDR3 contains 17 residues. Germline V gene data show CDR1 as SEHNR and CDR2 as FQNEAQ (reference sequence). The CDR3 nucleotides are TGTGCCAGCAGCTTGAACCCAGGCCTGGCAACTAATGAAAAACTGTTTTTT. The encoded protein is CASSLNPGLATNEKLFF.

V usage is TRBV10-3 and J usage is TRBJ1-5, with 10 bases identical to TRBD1. The CDR3 has 15 residues. CDR1 is ENHRY and CDR2 is SYGVKD in the germline V gene. V lost 6 bases and J lost 4; bases outside the gene matches: 6. The CDR3 here is CAIRSGGQGNQPQHF. The CDR3 region has the DNA TGTGCCATCAGGTCCGGGGGACAGGGGAATCAGCCCCAGCATTTT.

V gene TRBV5-5 combines with J gene TRBJ2-1; 11 bases fit TRBD2. This CDR3 has 14 residues. Germline V CDR1 and CDR2: SGHKS, YYEKEE (reference sequence). With V trimmed by 1 base and J by 9 bases, 3 bases remained unmatched. CDR3 sequence (DNA): TGTGCCAGCAGCTTGCTGGGACTAGCGGCTGAGCAGTTCTTC. This sequence encodes CASSLLGLAAEQFF.

The gene calls are TRBV20-1 and TRBJ1-4; 7 bases agree with TRBD1. CDR1 DFQATT and CDR2 SNEGSKA come from the germline V gene (reference sequence). This CDR3 spans 14 amino acids. V gave up 3 bases and J gave up 7 bases; unmatched junction bases: 8. DNA of the CDR3: TGCAGTGCTAGTGTAGGGGGCAGGAGTGAAAAACTGTTTTTT. Its translation is CSASVGGRSEKLFF.

The genes are TRBV15 and TRBJ1-3; D unclear. The CDR3 has 17 amino acids. Deletions cut 3 bases from V and 0 bases from J, with 15 bases between. Germline-derived CDR1 and CDR2 are LNHNV and YYDKDF (reference sequence). The CDR3, as DNA: TGTGCCACCAGCAGGCCCTCCCGGGCCCTCTCTGGAAACACCATATATTTT. Translated, it gives CATSRPSRALSGNTIYF.

The V gene is TRBV7-2, the J gene TRBJ1-1; weak D call: TRBD1 (6 bases). The CDR3 runs 18 residues. Trimming took 2 bases from V and 1 from J, leaving 20 bases between them. Germline V gene data show CDR1 as SGHTA and CDR2 as FQGNSA. In nucleotides, the CDR3 is TGTGCCAGCAGCTTACCCCGCGGGGCCCGGGGGCGGAACACTGAAGCTTTCTTT. Protein product: CASSLPRGARGRNTEAFF.

The V gene is TRBV28, the J gene TRBJ1-5, with D maybe TRBD1 (5 bases). This CDR3 spans 15 amino acids. The germline V gene has CDR1 MDHEN and CDR2 SYDVKM. Trimming took 2 bases from V and 9 from J, leaving 17 bases between them. The CDR3: CASSLAGQGSGPQHF. Written as DNA, the CDR3 is TGTGCCAGCAGTTTAGCGGGGCAGGGATCGGGGCCCCAGCATTTT. Looking up the rest from reference TRBV28 and TRBJ1-5 gives the full variable domain: DVKVTQSSRYLVKRTGEKVFLECVQDMDHENMFWYRQDPGLGLRLIYFSYDVKMKEKGDIPEGYSVSREKKERFSLILESASTNQTSMYLCASSLAGQGSGPQHFGDGTRLSIL.

The chain is built from TRBV5-1 and TRBJ1-3; D uncertain. CDR1 is SGHRS and CDR2 is YFSETQ in the germline V gene. V dropped 5 bases and J dropped 2 bases, with 14 bases sitting between them. The CDR3 loop spans 15 amino acids. CDR3 DNA: TGCGCCAGCAGTTACGGAGGTAGCACTGGAAACACCATATATTTT. It codes for CASSYGGSTGNTIYF.

This chain connects TRBV4-3 to TRBJ2-3, with 7 bases aligning to TRBD1. With V trimmed by 5 bases and J by 1 base, 6 bases remained unmatched. The CDR3 is 15 residues long. Germline lookup yields CDR1 LGHNA and CDR2 YSLEER. CDR3 residues: CASSVDRARTDTQYF. The CDR3 region has the DNA TGCGCCAGCAGCGTTGACAGGGCCCGCACAGATACGCAGTATTTT.

This rearrangement joins TRBV19 to TRBJ2-2, with 14 bases fitting TRBD2. CDR1 and CDR2 from the germline V gene are LNHDA and SQIVND (reference sequence). The CDR3 is 19 residues long. After removal of 5 bases from V and 5 bases from J, the junction contained 13 bases not matched to a gene. CDR3 in amino acids: CASSPGLAGAPRGTGELFF. The CDR3 coding sequence is TGTGCCAGTAGTCCGGGACTAGCGGGGGCCCCCCGGGGAACCGGGGAGCTGTTTTTT.

The chain links TRBV19 to TRBJ1-1, with D uncertain. Trimming left V 7 bases short and J 0 bases short, with 9 bases between. This CDR3 spans 13 amino acids. Germline V CDR1 and CDR2: LNHDA, SQIVND (reference sequence). CDR3 loop: CASNEALNTEAFF. The CDR3 coding sequence is TGTGCCAGTAACGAGGCCCTGAACACTGAAGCTTTCTTT.

For this clone: The CDR3 does not close with the conserved phenylalanine or tryptophan, likely indicating a read error. The limits of the CDR3 on the DNA are not certain, so only TCRdb's listed CDR3 is given. This chain joins TRBV12-3 or TRBV12-4 and TRBJ2-3; the listed D gene, TRBD2, was not tested against the DNA. The CDR3 length is 13 residues, termini included. CDR3 region: CASSLLASGSRLV.

V usage is TRBV23-1 and J usage is TRBJ2-5; no clear D gene. TRBV23-1 is marked as an open reading frame, function uncertain. The CDR3 contains 11 residues. V dropped 4 bases and J dropped 3 bases, with 3 bases sitting between them. CDR3 sequence: CASSPEETQYF. As DNA, the CDR3 is TGCGCCAGCAGTCCAGAAGAGACCCAGTACTTC.

The chain is built from TRBV7-2 and TRBJ2-3; 7 bases match TRBD1. J gave up 0 bases and V 5 bases, and 8 bases lay outside the gene matches. This CDR3 contains 16 residues. Per the germline V gene, CDR1 is SGHTA and CDR2 is FQGNSA. CDR3 sequence (DNA): TGTGCCAGCAGCCAGACAGGGTATGGGAGCACAGATACGCAGTATTTT. It yields the protein CASSQTGYGSTDTQYF.

The V call is TRBV5-1, the J call TRBJ1-1; 8 bases are a match to TRBD1. The CDR3 loop spans 15 amino acids. The J segment lost 4 bases and the V segment lost 4 bases, leaving 9 bases of the junction unmatched. Germline V gene data show CDR1 as SGHRS and CDR2 as YFSETQ. CDR3 protein: CASSARQGRSTEAFF. The CDR3 nucleotides read TGCGCCAGCAGCGCACGACAGGGGCGGAGCACTGAAGCTTTCTTT.

V gene TRBV7-2 combines with J gene TRBJ2-7, with D perhaps matching TRBD1 (6 bases). This CDR3 contains 15 residues. V shed 4 bases and J shed 0 bases, with 13 bases lying between them. CDR1 and CDR2 from the germline V gene are SGHTA and FQGNSA. The chain's CDR3 is CASSSLDRFSYEQYF. CDR3 nucleotides: TGTGCCAGCAGCTCCTTAGACAGGTTCTCCTACGAGCAGTACTTC.

V gene TRBV7-2 combines with J gene TRBJ1-2; possibly TRBD1 for D (5 bases). The germline V gene encodes CDR1 SGHTA and CDR2 FQGNSA. V was cut by 2 bases and J by 2 bases, with 18 bases left in between. CDR3 length: 17 amino acids. The CDR3, as DNA: TGTGCCAGCAGCTTAATGACAATGGGCAGGGCCAACTATGGCTACACCTTC. Its protein product is CASSLMTMGRANYGYTF.

J is TRBJ2-1 and V is TRBV30; TRBD2 aligns across 12 bases. In germline, CDR1 is GTSNPN, CDR2 SVGIG (reference sequence). The CDR3 runs to 19 residues. V gave up 0 bases and J gave up 7 bases; unmatched junction bases: 16. CDR3 in amino acids: CAWSVLASGGAGLRNEQFF. DNA of the CDR3: TGTGCCTGGAGTGTACTGGCTAGCGGGGGGGCCGGGCTTCGAAATGAGCAGTTCTTC.